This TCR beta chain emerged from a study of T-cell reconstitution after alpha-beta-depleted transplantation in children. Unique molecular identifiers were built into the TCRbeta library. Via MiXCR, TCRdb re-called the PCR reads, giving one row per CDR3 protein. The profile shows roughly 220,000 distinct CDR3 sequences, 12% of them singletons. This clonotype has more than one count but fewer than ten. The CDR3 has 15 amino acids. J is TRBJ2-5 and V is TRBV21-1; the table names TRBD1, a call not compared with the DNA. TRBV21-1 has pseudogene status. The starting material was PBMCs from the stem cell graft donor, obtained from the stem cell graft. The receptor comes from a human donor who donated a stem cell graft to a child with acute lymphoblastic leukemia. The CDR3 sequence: CASSKAPRQGAGQYF. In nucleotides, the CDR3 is TGTGCCAGCAGCAAAGCGCCGAGACAGGGGGCCGGCCAGTACTTC.